This TCR beta chain was found in a study of blood T cells in healthy people across ages (dated by TCRdb to the mid-2010s). Regarding the study in general: Template switching captured roughly one uniquely barcoded TCR beta cDNA molecule per two T cells in model experiments. Donors of different ages were randomly distributed across sequencing lanes to avoid experimental bias. Using the same blood draw, the study looked at two additional independent replicas of 1 million unique cDNA reads for two donors, one aged 18 to 30 and the other aged 80 or older. The donors were divided into four age groups: young (average approximately 16 years), middle-aged (approximately 41), aged (approximately 62) and long-lived (about 80). The study measured age-related changes in TCR beta repertoire diversity using deep sequencing normalized with unique cDNA molecular identifiers.

Library generation was performed with 5' RACE. TCRdb records Illumina HiSeq 2500 as the sequencer. A second PCR of 7 to 11 cycles was performed with a sample-barcoded 5' primer and a J-beta primer mix. A template-switch 5' adaptor carrying 12 random nucleotides introduced a unique molecular identifier onto each TCR beta cDNA molecule. Each sample yielded at least 2.5 million CDR3-containing paired-end reads. All of the RNA was converted into first-strand cDNA using the Mint cDNA synthesis kit, with a TRBC-specific oligonucleotide serving as the primer. All cDNA was treated with uracil-DNA glycosylase and then went through a first 18-cycle PCR with the universal primers M1SS and BC2_uni_R. Concerning the study's data processing: Normalization of each sample was performed by random selection of 1 million high-quality reads, each carrying a distinct molecular identifier. Instead of being binned into consensus sequences, reads that shared molecular identifiers were thrown out. MiTCR, with a Q25 quality threshold and the strictest error-elimination algorithm, was used for CDR3 identification, clonotype clustering and error correction. A nonparametric unseen species model with Euler transformation was used to estimate lower-bound total TCR beta diversity. TCRdb passed the public sequencing reads through fastp at Q25 and MiXCR, retaining productive beta sequences. Each entry is one CDR3 protein sequence, shown with its most common DNA and genes. These V and J calls derive from TCRdb rather than the authors' analysis. For this sample the table gives fewer than 1,000,000 distinct CDR3 sequences, of which around 42% were detected only once. Of the sample, 15% to 25% falls within the top ten clones.

A note on this clonotype: Its antigen remains undetermined. No per-base quality is available; no much larger clone lies one base away.

According to the germline V gene (reference sequence), CDR1 reads DFQATT and CDR2 reads SNEGSKA. V and J are truncated by 4 bases and 4 bases respectively, leaving an intervening sequence of 15 bases. Spanning cysteine to phenylalanine, the CDR3 consists of 14 amino acids. Left in the record is the CDR3 DNA by itself, 42 bases read in frame from the first base. Systemically healthy Caucasian individuals from Russia, some 36 in total and aged about 6 to 95 years, were included as donors. Each donor gave around 9.8 milliliters of peripheral blood, collected into EDTA-treated Vacutainer tubes. Ficoll-Paque density-gradient centrifugation was used to isolate PBMCs, with at least 7 million per sample. Total RNA was extracted from PBMCs with Trizol reagent, with at least 6 micrograms obtained per sample. Naive CD45RAhigh/CD27high T cell percentages were measured by flow cytometry on a PBMC aliquot from every donor.

Overall study results and their limits: Estimates of total diversity from one million sequenced T cells were regarded as lower bounds and underestimates. Because donor CMV infection status was unknown, age-related changes in expanded clonotypes were potentially confounded. A strong correlation was found between observed TCR beta diversity and the percentage of naive T cells measured by flow cytometry. As age increased, observed TCR beta diversity per million T cells dropped in a roughly linear way, and a significant reduction was already evident by age about 40. Because profiling used bulk unsorted PBMCs, naive and antigen-experienced compartments could not be compared conclusively. The long-lived group showed more naive CD4+ T cells, fewer expanded clones and increased TCR diversity than the aged group, suggesting age selection.

Sequencing used blood. The sequence was collected from a man between 60 and 75 years old in good health. The chain links TRBV20-1 with TRBJ2-3; no D gene can be assigned with confidence. This receptor has the CDR3 CSANAQTSADTQYF. In nucleotides, the sequence is TGCAGTGCTAATGCTCAAACTTCTGCAGATACGCAGTATTTT.